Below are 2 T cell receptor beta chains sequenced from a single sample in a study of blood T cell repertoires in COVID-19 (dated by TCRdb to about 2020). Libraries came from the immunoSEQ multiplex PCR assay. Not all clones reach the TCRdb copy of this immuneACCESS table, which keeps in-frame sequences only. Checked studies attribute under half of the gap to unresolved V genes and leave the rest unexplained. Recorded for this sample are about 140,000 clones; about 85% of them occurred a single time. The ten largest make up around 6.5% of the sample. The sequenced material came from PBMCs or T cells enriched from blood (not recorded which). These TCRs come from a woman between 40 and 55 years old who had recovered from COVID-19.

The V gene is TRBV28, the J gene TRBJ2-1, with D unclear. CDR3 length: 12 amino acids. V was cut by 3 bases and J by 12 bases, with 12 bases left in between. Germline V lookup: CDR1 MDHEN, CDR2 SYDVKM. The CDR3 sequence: CASSFGLDRQFF. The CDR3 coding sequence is TGTGCCAGCAGTTTTGGCCTAGACCGGCAGTTCTTC.

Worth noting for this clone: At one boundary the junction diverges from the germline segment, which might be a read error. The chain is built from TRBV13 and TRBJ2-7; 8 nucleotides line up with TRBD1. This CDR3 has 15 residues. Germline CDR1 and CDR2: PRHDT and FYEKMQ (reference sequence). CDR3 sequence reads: CASSLGTGNSYEQYF. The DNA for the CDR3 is TGTGCCAGCAGCCTAGGGACAGGAAATTCCTACGAGCAGTACTTC.